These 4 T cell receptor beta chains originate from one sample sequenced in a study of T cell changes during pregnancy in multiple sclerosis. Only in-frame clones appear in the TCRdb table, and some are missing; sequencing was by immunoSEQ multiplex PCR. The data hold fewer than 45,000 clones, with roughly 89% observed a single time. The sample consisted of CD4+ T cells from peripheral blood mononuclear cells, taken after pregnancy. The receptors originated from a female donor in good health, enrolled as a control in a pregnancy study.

The CDR3 nucleotides read TGTGCCAGCTCACCGGCCCTGCGACGACTAGCGGGGGGGAGCACAGATACGCAGTATTTT. It codes for CASSPALRRLAGGSTDTQYF. J is TRBJ2-3 and V is TRBV18; 14 bases are shared with TRBD2. The ends lost 3 bases at V and 0 bases at J; junction bases unmatched: 11. This CDR3 is built from 20 residues. Germline CDR1 is KGHSH and CDR2 is LQKENI.

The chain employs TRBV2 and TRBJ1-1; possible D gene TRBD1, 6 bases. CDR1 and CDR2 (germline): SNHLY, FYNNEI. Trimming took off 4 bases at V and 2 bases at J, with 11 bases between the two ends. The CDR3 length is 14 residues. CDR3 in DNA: TGTGCCAGCAGTGGGAGACAGGCCAACACTGAAGCTTTCTTT. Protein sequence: CASSGRQANTEAFF.

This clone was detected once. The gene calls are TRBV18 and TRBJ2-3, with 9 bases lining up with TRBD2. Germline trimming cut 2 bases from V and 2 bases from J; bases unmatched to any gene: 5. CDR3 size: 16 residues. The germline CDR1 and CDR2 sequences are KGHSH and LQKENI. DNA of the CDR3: TGTGCCAGCTCACCAACCGCGGGGGGGATCACAGATACGCAGTATTTT. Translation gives CASSPTAGGITDTQYF.

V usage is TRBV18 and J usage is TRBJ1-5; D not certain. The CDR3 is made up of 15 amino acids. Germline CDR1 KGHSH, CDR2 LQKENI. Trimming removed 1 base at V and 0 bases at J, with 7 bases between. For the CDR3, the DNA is TGTGCCAGCTCACCACGGGGAGGTAGCAATCAGCCCCAGCATTTT. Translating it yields CASSPRGGSNQPQHF.